These 24 T cell receptor beta chains came from one sample sequenced in a study of blood T cell repertoires in COVID-19. Profiling relied on immunoSEQ multiplex PCR, and the TCRdb table lists in-frame clones only, not all of them. Of a few hundred thousand clones listed, over 75% are singletons. Material: peripheral blood. The receptors shown here come from a man aged 50 to 60 with COVID-19, enrolled during active disease.

The genes are TRBV5-4 and TRBJ1-5; 11 nucleotides align to TRBD1. CDR1 is SGHNT and CDR2 is YYREEE in the germline V gene (reference sequence). V shed 4 bases and J 4 bases; nucleotides not matched to a gene: 4. The CDR3 has 15 residues. CDR3 in DNA: TGTGCCAGCAGCCCTGGACAGGGGGCGAATCAGCCCCAGCATTTT. Translated: CASSPGQGANQPQHF.

This clone appeared once. The J gene is TRBJ1-3, the V gene TRBV19, with D tentatively TRBD1 (6 bases). The CDR3 sequence is 14 residues long. Germline CDR1 is LNHDA and CDR2 is SQIVND (reference sequence). Trimming pared 7 bases from V and 5 bases from J, leaving 15 bases between. The CDR3 nucleotides read TGTGCCAGTACCCACGGACAGAATAGAAACACCATATATTTT. This gives the protein CASTHGQNRNTIYF.

The J gene is TRBJ2-7, the V gene TRBV14; 9 bases map to TRBD2. Germline lookup yields CDR1 SGHDN and CDR2 FVKESK. The length of the CDR3 is 20 residues. After removal of 0 bases from V and 5 bases from J, the junction contained 20 bases not matched to a gene. CDR3: CASSQDPAPSGTYIWDEQYF. The CDR3, as DNA: TGTGCCAGCAGCCAAGACCCCGCTCCTAGCGGGACATACATCTGGGACGAGCAGTACTTC.

CDR3 coding DNA: TGTGCTAGTGGTTGGGGTTCGTTGCGGGAGTTGGCCTACGAGCAGTACTTC. This encodes CASGWGSLRELAYEQYF. The chain combines TRBV12-5 with TRBJ2-7, with 7 bases matching TRBD2. V was clipped by 4 bases and J by 2 bases; unmatched bases: 14. The CDR3 has 17 amino acids. Germline lookup yields CDR1 LGHNT and CDR2 FRNRAP.

The chain uses TRBV28 and TRBJ2-2, with a weak D call TRBD2 (6 bases). The CDR3 is 15 amino acids. Germline CDR1 and CDR2: MDHEN and SYDVKM. Between the trimmed V and J ends, which lost 6 bases and 5 bases, there was a span of 16 bases. The CDR3 protein is CASRVREWGTGELFF. In DNA, the CDR3 is TGTGCCAGCAGAGTCCGGGAGTGGGGTACCGGGGAGCTGTTTTTT.

This clone was picked up a small number of times. The V gene is TRBV19, the J gene TRBJ2-2; 8 bases line up with TRBD1. Losses at the gene ends were 1 base for V and 8 bases for J; bases not matched to a gene: 6. CDR1 and CDR2 from the germline V gene are LNHDA and SQIVND (reference sequence). CDR3 length: 15 amino acids. CDR3 nucleotides: TGTGCCAGTAGTATAGGGACAGGGTATAAGGGGGAGCTGTTTTTT. The encoded protein is CASSIGTGYKGELFF.

This chain joins TRBV11-2 and TRBJ2-7, with D tentatively TRBD1 (6 bases). The CDR3 is made up of 15 amino acids. V lost 4 bases and J 2 bases, leaving 15 bases between the germline ends. Germline V gene data show CDR1 as SGHAT and CDR2 as FQNNGV. The CDR3 DNA sequence: TGTGCCAGCAGCTGGGGCAGGGGAGTTCCCTACGAGCAGTACTTC. Protein sequence: CASSWGRGVPYEQYF. The variable domain in full, with the rest retrieved from reference TRBV11-2 and TRBJ2-7, is EAGVAQSPRYKIIEKRQSVAFWCNPISGHATLYWYQQILGQGPKLLIQFQNNGVVDDSQLPKDRFSAERLKGVDSTLKIQPAKLEDSAVYLCASSWGRGVPYEQYFGPGTRLTVT.

V is TRBV6-1 and J is TRBJ2-4, with 9 bases fitting TRBD1. The CDR3 runs to 20 residues. Germline V gives CDR1 MNHNS, CDR2 SASEGT. J gave up 0 bases and V 3 bases, and 15 bases lay outside the gene matches. The CDR3 DNA is TGTGCCAGCAGTGAGATGTGGGGACAGGGTCCCATCGTAGCCAAAAACATTCAGTACTTC. It specifies CASSEMWGQGPIVAKNIQYF.

The rearrangement links TRBV28 to TRBJ1-5, with unresolved D. From germline, CDR1 is MDHEN and CDR2 SYDVKM. This CDR3 region has 12 residues. V was clipped by 3 bases and J by 6 bases, with 6 bases between them. CDR3 bases: TGTGCCAGCAGTTTGCTCGGTCAGCCCCAGCATTTT. Translating it yields CASSLLGQPQHF.

The rearrangement links TRBV19 to TRBJ1-4; D gene unclear. V dropped 5 bases and J dropped 0 bases, with 10 bases sitting between them. Germline-derived CDR1 and CDR2 are LNHDA and SQIVND (reference sequence). The CDR3 length is 15 residues. The CDR3 reads CASSLRLATNEKLFF. In DNA, the CDR3 is TGTGCCAGTAGTCTCAGGCTTGCAACTAATGAAAAACTGTTTTTT.

This rearrangement joins TRBV6-5 to TRBJ2-7; 7 bases align to TRBD1. The CDR3 has 13 residues. Germline V gene sequence: CDR1 MNHEY, CDR2 SVGAGI. V was pared by 7 bases and J by 6 bases, with 9 bases of the junction left unmatched. The CDR3 DNA sequence: TGTGCCAGCACTAAAACAGGGGTGGGCGAGCAGTACTTC. Its translation: CASTKTGVGEQYF.

The rearrangement links TRBV24-1 to TRBJ2-2; 7 nucleotides align to TRBD1. J gave up 1 base and V 4 bases, and 5 bases lay outside the gene matches. From germline, CDR1 is KGHDR and CDR2 SFDVKD. CDR3 length: 16 residues. The CDR3 protein is CATSDPRQGNTGELFF. As DNA, the CDR3 is TGTGCCACCAGTGACCCGAGACAGGGGAACACCGGGGAGCTGTTTTTT.

The V gene is TRBV23-1, the J gene TRBJ2-2, with TRBD1 matching over 10 bases. TRBV23-1 is treated as an ORF (open reading frame) with a function not yet certain. Unmatched junction bases numbered 7, after V lost 0 bases and J lost 6 bases. The length of the CDR3 is 17 residues. Here the CDR3 reads CASSQSADRGSAGELFF. CDR3 in DNA: TGCGCCAGCAGTCAATCGGCGGACAGGGGGAGCGCCGGGGAGCTGTTTTTT.

This rearrangement joins TRBV2 to TRBJ2-1, with D possibly matching TRBD1 (5 bases). The CDR3 has 14 amino acids. Deletions cut 6 bases from V and 2 bases from J, with 11 bases between. Germline V gene sequence: CDR1 SNHLY, CDR2 FYNNEI. CDR3: CASSPTETYNEQFF. DNA of the CDR3: TGTGCCAGCAGCCCGACAGAAACCTACAATGAGCAGTTCTTC.

This clone was seen a single time. Written as DNA, the CDR3 is TGCGCCAGCAGCTTGGCCCTCGTGGCCGAGCAGTACTTC. Translated: CASSLALVAEQYF. The chain couples TRBV5-1 to TRBJ2-7; no definite D call. Deletions cut 0 bases from V and 6 bases from J, with 10 bases between. This CDR3 comprises 13 residues. Germline V gives CDR1 SGHRS, CDR2 YFSETQ. The whole variable domain, remainder taken from reference TRBV5-1 and TRBJ2-7, is KAGVTQTPRYLIKTRGQQVTLSCSPISGHRSVSWYQQTPGQGLQFLFEYFSETQRNKGNFPGRFSGRQFSNSRSEMNVSTLELGDSALYLCASSLALVAEQYFGPGTRLTVT.

The rearrangement uses TRBV2 and TRBJ1-2; D might be TRBD1 (6 bases). With 7 bases removed from V and 8 bases from J, the gap between germline ends came to 17 bases. The CDR3 spans 13 residues. The germline CDR1 and CDR2 sequences are SNHLY and FYNNEI. The CDR3 protein is CASTKGGEIGYTF. The DNA of the CDR3 is TGTGCCAGCACCAAAGGGGGGGAGATCGGCTACACCTTC.

The rearrangement links TRBV15 to TRBJ1-5; 9 nucleotides match TRBD1. Per germline, CDR1 LNHNV and CDR2 YYDKDF (reference sequence). V gave up 3 bases and J gave up 0 bases; unmatched junction bases: 6. CDR3 size: 17 residues. Written as DNA, the CDR3 is TGTGCCACCAGCAGTAACAGGGGGCGGAATAGCAATCAGCCCCAGCATTTT. Translation: CATSSNRGRNSNQPQHF. Full variable domain (remainder filled in from reference TRBV15 and TRBJ1-5): DAMVIQNPRYQVTQFGKPVTLSCSQTLNHNVMYWYQQKSSQAPKLLFHYYDKDFNNEADTPDNFQSRRPNTSFCFLDIRSPGLGDTAMYLCATSSNRGRNSNQPQHFGDGTRLSIL.

This clone was seen more than once but under ten times. The chain couples TRBV9 to TRBJ1-2; 7 bases match TRBD1. The V segment lost 4 bases and the J segment 6 bases; nucleotides outside the gene matches: 6. This CDR3 spans 13 amino acids. CDR1 and CDR2 from the germline V gene are SGDLS and YYNGEE. The CDR3 spells CASSFSGTDGYTF. The CDR3 DNA sequence: TGTGCCAGCAGCTTCTCCGGGACAGATGGCTACACCTTC.

This rearrangement joins TRBV9 to TRBJ1-3; D call uncertain. V dropped 0 bases and J dropped 8 bases, with 12 bases sitting between them. CDR3 length equals 14 residues. Germline V gives CDR1 SGDLS, CDR2 YYNGEE. Here the CDR3 DNA reads TGTGCCAGCAGCGTAGTGGGCTCGCTGGACACCATATATTTT. It specifies CASSVVGSLDTIYF.

J is TRBJ1-4 and V is TRBV30, with D possibly matching TRBD1 (5 bases). V was pared by 2 bases and J by 7 bases, with 14 bases between. The germline V gene has CDR1 GTSNPN and CDR2 SVGIG (reference sequence). CDR3 length: 14 amino acids. The CDR3 region has the DNA TGTGCCTGGAGTCGAGCCCAGGGTGGTGAAAAACTGTTTTTT. It encodes CAWSRAQGGEKLFF.

The V gene is TRBV6-2 or TRBV6-3, the J gene TRBJ2-6; the match to TRBD2 covers 7 bases. This CDR3 is 15 amino acids long. V was pared by 2 bases and J by 2 bases, with 0 bases of the junction left unmatched. The germline V gene encodes CDR1 MNHEY and CDR2 SVGEGT. The DNA of the CDR3 is TGTGCCAGCAGTTACGGGGGGGCTGGGGCCAACGTCCTGACTTTC. Translation: CASSYGGAGANVLTF.

The J gene is TRBJ2-5, the V gene TRBV27; 10 positions match TRBD2. The trim removed 5 bases at V and 3 bases at J, leaving 6 bases unmatched. The CDR3 sequence is 15 residues long. From germline, CDR1 is MNHEY and CDR2 SMNVEV (reference sequence). CDR3 in amino acids: CASSRGLAAKETQYF. DNA of the CDR3: TGTGCCAGCAGTCGCGGACTAGCGGCGAAAGAGACCCAGTACTTC.

The V gene is TRBV10-3, the J gene TRBJ2-2, with 8 bases matching TRBD2. This CDR3 spans 15 amino acids. Germline V CDR1 and CDR2: ENHRY, SYGVKD. With V trimmed by 10 bases and J by 6 bases, 13 bases remained unmatched. The CDR3, as DNA: TGTGCCAGCACCATCGGGGCGGGAGGTTCCGGGGAGCTGTTTTTT. Protein product: CASTIGAGGSGELFF.

The rearrangement uses TRBV6-2 or TRBV6-3 and TRBJ2-4; perhaps D is TRBD1 or TRBD2 (7 bases each). Per the germline V gene, CDR1 is MNHEY and CDR2 is SVGEGT. The CDR3 consists of 14 residues. With 6 bases removed from V and 12 bases from J, the gap between germline ends came to 21 bases. CDR3 coding DNA: TGTGCCAGCAGCAGGGGGGGAGCCAAAGCCCCTCAGTACTTC. It specifies CASSRGGAKAPQYF.